This T cell receptor (beta chain) was retrieved from a study of blood T cells in healthy people across ages. A sample-barcoded 5' primer and a J-beta primer mix were used in a second PCR of roughly 7 to 12 cycles. TCRdb processed the 5' RACE reads anew with MiXCR; each CDR3 protein has one entry. The sample carries about 730,000 distinct CDR3 sequences, roughly 44% recorded once. The germline V gene has CDR1 SNHLY and CDR2 FYNNEI. V lost 7 bases to trimming and J lost 10 bases; unmatched junction nucleotides: 9. The CDR3 totals 15 residues. The genes are TRBV2 and TRBJ1-6; 11 nucleotides match TRBD1. This clonotype originated in a woman aged 55-70 years in good health. The sample was blood. For the CDR3, the DNA is TGTGCCAGCAAACGGGACAGGGGGATCCGATCACCCCTCCACTTT. Translated: CASKRDRGIRSPLHF. Full variable domain (remainder filled in from reference TRBV2 and TRBJ1-6): EPEVTQTPSHQVTQMGQEVILRCVPISNHLYFYWYRQILGQKVEFLVSFYNNEISEKSEIFDDQFSVERPDGSNFTLKIRSTKLEDSAMYFCASKRDRGIRSPLHFGNGTRLTVT.